A selection of T cell receptor beta chains follows, all from one sample in a study of T-cell reconstitution after alpha-beta-depleted transplantation in children. Via MiXCR, TCRdb re-called the PCR reads, giving one row per CDR3 protein. Among 200,000 to 250,000 distinct CDR3 sequences listed, 9% to 10% were seen once. This material consisted of PBMCs from the stem cell graft donor, taken from the stem cell graft. The receptors originated from a human donor who donated a stem cell graft to a child with SCID. CDR3s include the opening cysteine and the closing phenylalanine or tryptophan. The D gene is left open where the match is weak. Only some rows state a clone size, as once, few, many or a class for expanded clones.

TRBJ2-5	many	NA	TRBV28	CASRRNRAWETQYF	TGTGCCAGCAGGCGAAACAGGGCCTGGGAGACCCAGTACTTC
TRBJ1-3	many	NA	TRBV5-1	CASSLGTGSNTIYF	TGCGCCAGCAGCTTGGGGACCGGGTCGAACACCATATATTTT
TRBJ1-1	many	NA	TRBV10-3	CAIRASTQNTEAFF	TGTGCCATCAGGGCCTCGACCCAGAACACTGAAGCTTTCTTT
TRBJ1-2	many	NA	TRBV11-2	CASSLMNSYGYTF	TGTGCCAGCAGCTTAATGAATAGCTATGGCTACACCTTC
TRBJ2-1	NA	NA	TRBV6-5	CASSFSTNNEQFF	TGTGCCAGCAGTTTTAGTACTAACAATGAGCAGTTCTTC
TRBJ1-6	few	NA	TRBV11-2	CASSARRLGESPLHF	TGTGCCAGCAGCGCCAGGAGATTGGGGGAGTCACCCCTCCACTTT
TRBJ2-1	many	NA	TRBV7-2	CASSLAGIVYNEQFF	TGTGCCAGCAGCTTGGCCGGGATAGTATACAATGAGCAGTTCTTC
TRBJ2-7	many	NA	TRBV5-1	CASSYTGLPQYF	TGCGCCAGCAGCTACACCGGGCTGCCTCAGTACTTC
TRBJ1-4	many	NA	TRBV7-2	CASSPTSGGLGEKLFF	TGTGCCAGCAGCCCTACGTCGGGGGGGCTAGGGGAAAAACTGTTTTTT
TRBJ1-1	many	NA	TRBV6-4	CASSQVPGTEAFF	TGTGCCAGCAGTCAGGTCCCGGGGACTGAAGCTTTCTTT
TRBJ2-2	many	TRBD1	TRBV11-2	CASSSQTGSNTGELFF	TGTGCCAGCAGCTCGCAGACAGGGTCGAACACCGGGGAGCTGTTTTTT
TRBJ2-3	NA	TRBD2	TRBV29-1	CSVEDRGGDTQYF	TGCAGCGTTGAAGATCGCGGGGGGGATACGCAGTATTTT
TRBJ1-2	many	TRBD1	TRBV3-1	CASSQGQGVGGYTF	TGTGCCAGCAGCCAGGGACAGGGCGTCGGGGGCTACACCTTC
TRBJ2-1	many	TRBD2	TRBV5-1	CASSFGSSGERRMVEQFF	TGCGCCAGCAGCTTCGGGTCTAGCGGGGAACGAAGGATGGTTGAGCAGTTCTTC
TRBJ2-2	many	NA	TRBV7-6	CASSSEVGGRTGELFF	TGTGCCAGCAGCTCCGAGGTTGGAGGGAGGACCGGGGAGCTGTTTTTT
TRBJ1-2	NA	NA	TRBV7-9	CASSFVSDGYTF	TGTGCCAGCAGCTTCGTCTCCGATGGCTACACCTTC
TRBJ2-5	many	NA	TRBV5-1	CASSERPDQETQYF	TGCGCCAGCAGCGAAAGACCGGACCAAGAGACCCAGTACTTC
TRBJ2-1	many	TRBD2	TRBV11-3	CASSPAGDSYNEQFF	TGTGCCAGCAGCCCCGCGGGGGACTCCTACAATGAGCAGTTCTTC
TRBJ2-7	many	NA	TRBV10-3	CAISATGTRIYEQYF	TGTGCCATCAGTGCTACCGGGACAAGGATCTACGAGCAGTACTTC
TRBJ1-2	many	NA	TRBV20-1	CSARGSASYGYTF	TGCAGTGCTAGAGGATCGGCAAGTTATGGCTACACCTTC
TRBJ1-6	NA	TRBD1	TRBV6-1	CASSLDRVAYNSPLHF	TGTGCCAGCAGCCTAGACAGGGTCGCCTATAATTCACCCCTCCACTTT
TRBJ2-7	many	TRBD2	TRBV7-8	CRSGRSYEQYF	TGTCGATCCGGGAGGTCCTACGAGCAGTACTTC
TRBJ2-5	few	TRBD2	TRBV7-9	CASSLQGGRHRETQYF	TGTGCCAGCAGCTTACAGGGCGGGAGACACCGAGAGACCCAGTACTTC
TRBJ2-5	many	NA	TRBV6-5	CASSWTPWETQYF	TGTGCCAGCAGTTGGACTCCTTGGGAGACCCAGTACTTC
TRBJ2-7	many	TRBD1	TRBV5-1	CASRLQGAGDEQYF	TGCGCCAGCAGACTTCAGGGGGCTGGCGACGAGCAGTACTTC
TRBJ2-1	many	TRBD2	TRBV5-1	CASSQELAGGNNEQFF	TGCGCCAGCAGCCAGGAACTAGCGGGGGGTAACAATGAGCAGTTCTTC
TRBJ1-1	many	TRBD1	TRBV20-1	CSARAGGQGDTEAFF	TGCAGTGCTAGAGCGGGGGGACAGGGGGACACTGAAGCTTTCTTT
TRBJ2-5	few	NA	TRBV5-1	CASATGYQETQYF	TGCGCCAGCGCTACAGGGTATCAAGAGACCCAGTACTTC
TRBJ2-6	many	NA	TRBV7-2	CASSSRVPFSGANVLTF	TGTGCCAGCAGTTCACGCGTTCCTTTCTCTGGGGCCAACGTCCTGACTTTC
TRBJ2-3	many	NA	TRBV5-6	CASSALVGYADTQYF	TGTGCCAGCAGCGCTTTGGTGGGTTATGCAGATACGCAGTATTTT
TRBJ2-7	many	NA	TRBV20-1	CSASWAGSSYEQYF	TGCAGTGCTAGTTGGGCGGGGTCATCCTACGAGCAGTACTTC
TRBJ2-3	many	NA	TRBV2	CASSRDTSTQYF	TGTGCCAGCAGCCGGGACACCTCTACGCAGTATTTT
TRBJ1-6	many	TRBD1	TRBV7-9	CASSEGQGGSSPLHF	TGTGCCAGCAGCGAAGGACAGGGCGGAAGTTCACCCCTCCACTTT
TRBJ1-1	many	NA	TRBV2	CASSYTRSTEAFF	TGTGCCAGCAGCTACACAAGGAGTACTGAAGCTTTCTTT
TRBJ2-2	many	TRBD2	TRBV6-1	CASRSGTFGELFF	TGTGCCAGCAGGAGCGGGACTTTCGGGGAGCTGTTTTTT
TRBJ2-4	many	NA	TRBV20-1	CSAKLLRDGKNIQYF	TGCAGTGCCAAGCTACTCAGGGACGGAAAAAACATTCAGTACTTC
TRBJ2-7	few	TRBD2	TRBV4-2	CASSPSSSGGPYSYEQYF	TGTGCCAGCAGTCCTTCCTCCAGCGGGGGGCCCTACTCCTACGAGCAGTACTTC
TRBJ2-5	many	NA	TRBV7-2	CASSQLGIQETQYF	TGTGCCAGCAGCCAGCTCGGGATCCAAGAGACCCAGTACTTC
TRBJ2-7	many	TRBD1	TRBV18	CASSGDRGRGSYEQYF	TGTGCCAGCTCAGGGGACAGGGGGCGCGGTTCCTACGAGCAGTACTTC
TRBJ1-2	many	NA	TRBV5-1	CASSFAGDKDGYTF	TGCGCCAGCAGCTTCGCGGGGGACAAGGATGGCTACACCTTC
TRBJ2-6	few	NA	TRBV28	CASSSTSPGANVLTF	TGTGCCAGCAGTTCCACTAGCCCTGGGGCCAACGTCCTGACTTTC
TRBJ1-2	many	NA	TRBV6-1	CASSEGRPISYGYTF	TGTGCCAGCAGTGAAGGCCGCCCTATCTCATATGGCTACACCTTC
TRBJ2-1	few	TRBD2	TRBV5-6	CASSLISAGGHNEQFF	TGTGCCAGCAGCTTGATTTCAGCGGGGGGTCACAATGAGCAGTTCTTC
TRBJ1-1	many	NA	TRBV5-1	CASRLGGENTEAFF	TGCGCCAGCAGGCTGGGGGGGGAGAACACTGAAGCTTTCTTT
TRBJ1-5	many	TRBD1	TRBV19	CASSILTGDGQPQHF	TGTGCCAGTAGTATTCTAACAGGGGATGGTCAGCCCCAGCATTTT
TRBJ1-5	many	NA	TRBV3-1	CASSQDVSNQPQHF	TGTGCCAGCAGCCAGGACGTAAGCAATCAGCCCCAGCATTTT
TRBJ2-1	many	NA	TRBV6-5	CASSYYFYGNEQFF	TGTGCCAGCAGTTACTATTTCTACGGCAATGAGCAGTTCTTC
TRBJ1-3	few	NA	TRBV5-1	CASSLDPGSGNTIYF	TGCGCCAGCAGCTTGGATCCGGGCTCTGGAAACACCATATATTTT
TRBJ2-7	many	TRBD1	TRBV7-2	CASSRDSQFSYEQYF	TGTGCCAGCAGCCGGGACAGCCAATTCTCCTACGAGCAGTACTTC
TRBJ2-7	NA	TRBD2	TRBV4-3	CASSQLAGGTFGEQYF	TGCGCCAGCAGCCAACTAGCGGGGGGCACCTTTGGGGAGCAGTACTTC
TRBJ1-2	NA	NA	TRBV4-2	CASSRTNTGPQNYGYTF	TGTGCCAGCAGCCGCACGAATACAGGGCCCCAGAACTATGGCTACACCTTC
TRBJ1-5	many	TRBD1	TRBV12-3/TRBV12-4	CASSTTGRGNQPQHF	TGTGCCAGCAGTACGACAGGGAGAGGCAATCAGCCCCAGCATTTT
TRBJ2-1	many	NA	TRBV9	CASSVGDREQFF	TGTGCCAGCAGCGTAGGGGACCGGGAGCAGTTCTTC
TRBJ1-4	many	NA	TRBV20-1	CSARDGTAGNEKLFF	TGCAGTGCTAGAGATGGAACGGCCGGGAATGAAAAACTGTTTTTT
TRBJ1-1	NA	TRBD1	TRBV6-4	CASGGTGDTEAFF	TGTGCCAGCGGGGGGACAGGGGACACTGAAGCTTTCTTT
TRBJ2-1	few	NA	TRBV4-1	CASSRHLDNEQFF	TGCGCCAGCAGCCGCCACCTTGACAATGAGCAGTTCTTC